This TCR beta chain emerged from a study of blood T cell repertoires in COVID-19. Study as a whole: COVID-19 samples, acute and convalescent, were from the United States, Italy and Spain. The cDNA or gDNA used as material had been derived from T cells, B-cell-depleted T cells, or PBMCs.

CDR1 and CDR2 (germline): LGHNA, YSLEER. Unmatched junction bases numbered 15, after V lost 0 bases and J lost 0 bases. This CDR3 is built from 22 residues. Authors' processing steps: Estimation of nucleated cell counts relied on the amplification of reference gene primers. Generated by immunoSEQ multiplex PCR, the TCRdb table keeps only in-frame clones and is missing some. V and J calls and clone size are those listed in that table; D and trimming were worked out from the DNA. Of fewer than 250,000 clones listed, 84% are singletons. This clonotype was obtained from a man under 40 with active or convalescent COVID-19. Sample: peripheral blood. The V call is TRBV4-3, the J call TRBJ2-3, with 13 bases lining up with TRBD2. The CDR3 protein is CASSQEPPLGLAGAESTDTQYF. The CDR3, as DNA: TGCGCCAGCAGCCAAGAACCGCCCCTAGGACTAGCGGGAGCGGAAAGCACAGATACGCAGTATTTT.